This TCR beta chain was recovered during a study of cytomegalovirus exposure and HLA in healthy donors. Use of 60 Vbeta and 13 Jbeta primers characterized the PCR. Data came from immunoSEQ multiplex PCR; TCRdb stores just in-frame clones and leaves some out. Of about 130,000 clones in the sample, 55% to 75% are singletons; the top ten hold 1.6%. V was pared by 0 bases and J by 10 bases, with 6 bases of the junction left unmatched. CDR3 length: 14 amino acids. Germline loops: CDR1 SGHRS, CDR2 YFSETQ. The origin of this receptor is a man aged 30 to 45 in good health and CMV-seropositive. The sequencing input was PBMCs. J is TRBJ2-1 and V is TRBV5-1, with 8 bases fitting TRBD1. CDR3 amino acids: CASSLVYRGNEQFF. The CDR3 coding sequence is TGCGCCAGCAGCTTGGTTTACAGGGGGAACGAGCAGTTCTTC.